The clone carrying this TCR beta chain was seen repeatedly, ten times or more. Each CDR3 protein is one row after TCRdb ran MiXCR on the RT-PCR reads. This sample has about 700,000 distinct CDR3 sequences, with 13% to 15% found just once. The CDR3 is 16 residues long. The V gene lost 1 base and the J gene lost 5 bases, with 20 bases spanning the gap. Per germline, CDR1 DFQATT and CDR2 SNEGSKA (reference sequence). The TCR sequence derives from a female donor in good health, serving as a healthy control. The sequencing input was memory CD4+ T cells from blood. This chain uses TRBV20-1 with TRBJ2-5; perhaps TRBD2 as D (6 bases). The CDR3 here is CSARVLPVSGGETQYF. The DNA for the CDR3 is TGCAGTGCTAGAGTACTCCCCGTAAGCGGAGGGGAGACCCAGTACTTC.